These T cell receptor beta chains were read from a single sample in a study of blood T cell repertoires in COVID-19. The assay was immunoSEQ multiplex PCR, and TCRdb's table has in-frame clones only and misses some. Of approximately 250,000 clones detected, approximately 88% appear once; the ten largest clones hold around 3%. Sequenced: PBMCs or T cells enriched from blood (not recorded which). The receptors here all came from a middle-aged woman who had been exposed to COVID-19. CDR3s include the opening cysteine and the closing phenylalanine or tryptophan. The D gene is left open where the match is weak. Clone sizes are given selectively: once, few, many, or a class where the clone is expanded.

NA	TRBV27	TRBD1	TRBJ1-6	TGTGCCAGCAGAGACAGGGGCTACTATAATTCACCCCTCCACTTT	CASRDRGYYNSPLHF
NA	TRBV10-3	NA	TRBJ2-7	TGTGCCATCAAGACGGCGGTAGACTCCTACGAGCAGTACTTC	CAIKTAVDSYEQYF
NA	TRBV4-1	NA	TRBJ1-3	TGCGCCAGCAGCCAAGAAAACAGTTACTCTGGAAACACCATATATTTT	CASSQENSYSGNTIYF
NA	TRBV7-9	TRBD2	TRBJ2-1	TGTGCCAGCAGCCTATGGACTACGGGTAGCGGGTATGGTGAGCAGTTCTTC	CASSLWTTGSGYGEQFF
few	TRBV4-2	TRBD2	TRBJ2-7	TGTGCCAGCAGCCCTGGACTAGCGGGGCCCTACGAGCAGTACTTC	CASSPGLAGPYEQYF
NA	TRBV30	NA	TRBJ1-6	TGTGCCTGGAGCCTGAGTTCCAATTCACCCCTCCACTTT	CAWSLSSNSPLHF
NA	TRBV11-3	NA	TRBJ1-1	TGTGCCAGCAGCTCCGGGGTTAGAGGGACTGAAGCTTTCTTT	CASSSGVRGTEAFF
NA	TRBV10-1	NA	TRBJ1-4	TGCGCCAGCAGTGACCTGCTCCTATTCGGAAAACTGTTTTTT	CASSDLLLFGKLFF
NA	TRBV12-3/TRBV12-4	NA	TRBJ2-7	TGTGCCAGCAGGCGGGGAGACGAGCAGTACTTC	CASRRGDEQYF
NA	TRBV19	TRBD2	TRBJ2-2	TGTGCCAGTACCCAACGGAGACTAGCGGGGGGAGGCGGGGAGCTGTTTTTT	CASTQRRLAGGGGELFF
NA	TRBV3-1/TRBV3-2	TRBD1	TRBJ2-3	TGTGCCAGCAGCCCGGCCCGGACAGGGGGCACAGATACGCAGTATTTT	CASSPARTGGTDTQYF
NA	TRBV3-1/TRBV3-2	TRBD2	TRBJ2-1	TGTGCCAGCAGCCAACTTACTAGCGGGAGATACAATGAGCAGTTCTTC	CASSQLTSGRYNEQFF
NA	TRBV6-5	TRBD1	TRBJ1-5	TGTGCCAGCAGGTCCGGGACAGGGGATAAACAGCCCCAGCATTTT	CASRSGTGDKQPQHF
few	TRBV6-5	NA	TRBJ1-2	TGTGCCAGCAAGAGGGGGGGTGACCGGTCGGGTGGCTACACCTTC	CASKRGGDRSGGYTF
NA	TRBV6-5	NA	TRBJ1-5	TGTGCCAGCAGCCTCCAGGGGTTCAATCAGCCCCAGCATTTT	CASSLQGFNQPQHF
NA	TRBV5-4	NA	TRBJ1-6	TGTGCCAGCAGCTTCGGACTTAGTAATTCACCCCTCCACTTT	CASSFGLSNSPLHF
NA	TRBV7-2	NA	TRBJ1-2	TGTGCCAGCAGCTTAGCCACCAGCGATAACTATGGCTACACCTTC	CASSLATSDNYGYTF
NA	TRBV5-1	NA	TRBJ2-1	TGTGCCAGCAGCCTGCACAGGAGCCTAAAATACAATGAGCAGTTCTTC	CASSLHRSLKYNEQFF
NA	TRBV7-9	NA	TRBJ1-2	TGTGCCAGCAGCTTAGATGGGCCGGATGGCTACACCTTC	CASSLDGPDGYTF
NA	TRBV6-2/TRBV6-3	TRBD1	TRBJ1-2	TGTGCCAGCAGCCCACAGGGGGACTATGGCTACACCTTC	CASSPQGDYGYTF
NA	TRBV28	TRBD2	TRBJ2-1	TGTGCCAGCAGTCGAATTAGCGGGAGGGGTGTTAATGAGCAGTTCTTC	CASSRISGRGVNEQFF
NA	TRBV14	NA	TRBJ2-7	TGTGCCAGCAGCCGCCTCAGCTCCTACGAGCAGTACTTC	CASSRLSSYEQYF
NA	TRBV7-2	NA	TRBJ2-1	TGTGCCAGCAGCTTCGGGAGTGAGGATGAGCAGTTCTTC	CASSFGSEDEQFF